Below are 3 T cell receptor beta chains sequenced from a single sample in a study of beta chain features in type 1 diabetes. Every isolated RNA sample was fully reverse transcribed, so sequencing captured expressed TCRB transcripts. Libraries were prepared by immunoSEQ multiplex PCR; TCRdb keeps only in-frame clonotypes and omits some of them. Among some 150,000 clones listed, 9.5% to 10% were seen once. Sequenced: central memory CD4+ T cells from blood. All receptors derive from a woman between 40 and 50 years old in good health.

The chain combines TRBV13 with TRBJ1-2, with TRBD1 identical over 7 bases. The CDR3 runs 15 residues. V lost 5 bases to trimming and J lost 2 bases; unmatched junction nucleotides: 8. Looked up from germline, CDR1 is PRHDT and CDR2 is FYEKMQ (reference sequence). Here the CDR3 reads CASSLMGQLNYGYTF. The CDR3 region has the DNA TGTGCCAGCAGCCTTATGGGACAGCTAAACTATGGCTACACCTTC.

This clone was detected ten times or more. This chain links TRBV6-6 with TRBJ2-7; D possibly corresponds to TRBD1 (6 bases). V was clipped by 6 bases and J by 6 bases, with 18 bases between them. The CDR3 sequence is 14 residues long. From germline, CDR1 is MNHNY and CDR2 SVGAGI (reference sequence). This CDR3 is CASRPPGQSAEQYF. The CDR3 region has the DNA TGTGCCAGCAGGCCACCGGGACAATCGGCCGAGCAGTACTTC.

The chain is built from TRBV11-2 and TRBJ2-5; 7 bases agree with TRBD1. CDR1 SGHAT and CDR2 FQNNGV come from the germline V gene. The J segment lost 5 bases and the V segment lost 6 bases, leaving 6 bases of the junction unmatched. The CDR3 contains 13 residues. The CDR3 coding sequence is TGTGCCAGCAGACTACAGGGGCCGGAGACCCAGTACTTC. Its translation: CASRLQGPETQYF. Full variable domain (remainder filled in from reference TRBV11-2 and TRBJ2-5): EAGVAQSPRYKIIEKRQSVAFWCNPISGHATLYWYQQILGQGPKLLIQFQNNGVVDDSQLPKDRFSAERLKGVDSTLKIQPAKLEDSAVYLCASRLQGPETQYFGPGTRLLVL.